A selection of T cell receptor beta chains follows, all from one sample in a study of CD8 T cells in Susac syndrome. TCRdb reprocessed the immunoSEQ multiplex PCR reads via MiXCR and lists one record per CDR3 protein. Seen here are about 180,000 distinct CDR3 sequences, about 94% observed once, and the top ten hold approximately 0.09%. The material sequenced was CD4+ T cells from PBMCs. The source is a human donor with multiple sclerosis. Each CDR3 is given with its conserved first and last residue. D genes are given only for firm matches. Only part of the rows carry a size: once, few, many, or a class if the clone is expanded.

clone_size: .; d_call: .; j_call: TRBJ2-2; v_call: TRBV5-1; cdr3_nt: TGCGCCAGCAGCGCCTACATGACCGGGGAGCTGTTTTTT; cdr3_aa: CASSAYMTGELFF
clone_size: .; d_call: .; j_call: TRBJ1-2; v_call: TRBV4-3; cdr3_nt: TGCGCCAGCAGCCACACCGGGACGGGAGGCTACACCTTC; cdr3_aa: CASSHTGTGGYTF
clone_size: .; d_call: .; j_call: TRBJ1-1; v_call: TRBV12-3/TRBV12-4; cdr3_nt: TGTGCCAGCAGAGTAACAGGGATTGGCACTGAAGCTTTCTTT; cdr3_aa: CASRVTGIGTEAFF
clone_size: .; d_call: .; j_call: TRBJ2-3; v_call: TRBV3-1; cdr3_nt: TGTGCCAGCAGCCAAGATGGCTACTTGAATACGCAGTATTTT; cdr3_aa: CASSQDGYLNTQYF
clone_size: .; d_call: .; j_call: TRBJ2-1; v_call: TRBV7-2; cdr3_nt: TGTGCCAGCAGCTTAGTCCCGACTAATGAGCAGTTCTTC; cdr3_aa: CASSLVPTNEQFF
clone_size: .; d_call: .; j_call: TRBJ2-1; v_call: TRBV19; cdr3_nt: TGTGCCAGTAGAGCCCGGGGGGCTCGGTGGGATGAGCAGTTCTTC; cdr3_aa: CASRARGARWDEQFF
clone_size: .; d_call: .; j_call: TRBJ1-2; v_call: TRBV7-8; cdr3_nt: TGTGCCAGCAGCTTAGGTTCACGGGGAGATGAGTCTGGCTACACCTTC; cdr3_aa: CASSLGSRGDESGYTF
clone_size: .; d_call: .; j_call: TRBJ2-3; v_call: TRBV7-7; cdr3_nt: TGTGCTAGCAGCTTAGGCGGGATCACAGATACGCAGTATTTT; cdr3_aa: CASSLGGITDTQYF
clone_size: .; d_call: .; j_call: TRBJ2-2; v_call: TRBV12-3/TRBV12-4; cdr3_nt: TGTGCCAGCAGGGAACAGGGGAACACCGGGGAGCTGTTTTTT; cdr3_aa: CASREQGNTGELFF
clone_size: .; d_call: .; j_call: TRBJ1-2; v_call: TRBV27; cdr3_nt: TGTGCCAGCAGTTTAGAAACCCGCTACACCTTC; cdr3_aa: CASSLETRYTF
clone_size: .; d_call: .; j_call: TRBJ2-1; v_call: TRBV9; cdr3_nt: TGTGCCAGCAGCGTAGCCCCCCCGTATGAGCAGTTCTTC; cdr3_aa: CASSVAPPYEQFF
clone_size: .; d_call: .; j_call: TRBJ1-5; v_call: TRBV23-1; cdr3_nt: TGCGCCAGCAGTCAATCTTGGGCCCCGAGGGGCAATCAGCCCCAGCATTTT; cdr3_aa: CASSQSWAPRGNQPQHF
clone_size: .; d_call: TRBD1; j_call: TRBJ2-7; v_call: TRBV4-3; cdr3_nt: TGCGCCAGCAGCCAAGAGGGACAGGGATTCTACGAGCAGTACTTC; cdr3_aa: CASSQEGQGFYEQYF
clone_size: .; d_call: TRBD1; j_call: TRBJ2-1; v_call: TRBV20-1; cdr3_nt: TGCAGTGCCCGTGGGACAGGGAGCAATGAGCAGTTCTTC; cdr3_aa: CSARGTGSNEQFF
clone_size: few; d_call: .; j_call: TRBJ1-2; v_call: TRBV29-1; cdr3_nt: TGCAGCGCGGGGGGTGACTATGGCTACACCTTC; cdr3_aa: CSAGGDYGYTF
clone_size: .; d_call: TRBD2; j_call: TRBJ2-1; v_call: TRBV9; cdr3_nt: TGTGCCAGCAGCGTCCGCCTACTAGTGAGCGGGGGGGCACATGAGCAGTTCTTC; cdr3_aa: CASSVRLLVSGGAHEQFF
clone_size: .; d_call: .; j_call: TRBJ2-7; v_call: TRBV20-1; cdr3_nt: TGCAGTGCTCCGTTGACAGTCTACTACGAGCAGTACTTC; cdr3_aa: CSAPLTVYYEQYF
clone_size: .; d_call: TRBD1; j_call: TRBJ2-1; v_call: TRBV20-1; cdr3_nt: TGCAGTGCCATGGACAGGGGAGTCAATGAGCAGTTCTTC; cdr3_aa: CSAMDRGVNEQFF
clone_size: .; d_call: .; j_call: TRBJ2-6; v_call: TRBV4-2; cdr3_nt: TGTGCCAGCAGCCAAGACGAAAACTCTGGGGCCAACGTCCTGACTTTC; cdr3_aa: CASSQDENSGANVLTF
clone_size: .; d_call: .; j_call: TRBJ1-2; v_call: TRBV7-8; cdr3_nt: TGTGCCAGCAGCGAACCAAACAGGGCAACCTATGGCTACACCTTC; cdr3_aa: CASSEPNRATYGYTF
clone_size: once; d_call: .; j_call: TRBJ2-3; v_call: TRBV4-2; cdr3_nt: TGTGCCAGCAGCCAAGTCTACCCCGCCGTCCGGGGCCCAGATACGCAGTATTTT; cdr3_aa: CASSQVYPAVRGPDTQYF
clone_size: .; d_call: TRBD1; j_call: TRBJ1-1; v_call: TRBV6-6; cdr3_nt: TGTGCCAGCGCGGACAGGGGAGGAGGGACTGAAGCTTTCTTT; cdr3_aa: CASADRGGGTEAFF
clone_size: few; d_call: .; j_call: TRBJ1-1; v_call: TRBV20-1; cdr3_nt: TGCAGTGGAGGCCAGGTTTACACTGAAGCTTTCTTT; cdr3_aa: CSGGQVYTEAFF
clone_size: .; d_call: TRBD1; j_call: TRBJ1-5; v_call: TRBV30; cdr3_nt: TGTGCCTGGAGTGTAGGGACAGGGGGCCGACAGCCCCAGCATTTT; cdr3_aa: CAWSVGTGGRQPQHF
clone_size: .; d_call: .; j_call: TRBJ2-7; v_call: TRBV6-5; cdr3_nt: TGTGCCAGCAGTTCACCGGGGAAGCAGTACTTC; cdr3_aa: CASSSPGKQYF
clone_size: .; d_call: .; j_call: TRBJ1-6; v_call: TRBV9; cdr3_nt: TGTGCCAGCAGCGTAGTTGACGGAGGGAATTCACCCCTCCACTTT; cdr3_aa: CASSVVDGGNSPLHF
clone_size: .; d_call: .; j_call: TRBJ2-7; v_call: TRBV7-6; cdr3_nt: TGTGCCAGCAGCTTAGGATCAGCCTCGGGGGAGCAGTACTTC; cdr3_aa: CASSLGSASGEQYF
clone_size: .; d_call: .; j_call: TRBJ1-6; v_call: TRBV27; cdr3_nt: TGTGCCAGCAGTCGGGCAGGGGTGTCCTATAATTCACCCCTCCACTTT; cdr3_aa: CASSRAGVSYNSPLHF
clone_size: .; d_call: TRBD1; j_call: TRBJ1-2; v_call: TRBV29-1; cdr3_nt: TGCAGCGTTGAGACGGGACAGGGAAACTATGGCTACACCTTC; cdr3_aa: CSVETGQGNYGYTF
clone_size: .; d_call: TRBD1; j_call: TRBJ1-4; v_call: TRBV5-1; cdr3_nt: TGCGCCAGCAGCTGGGAACAGGGGGCGACCGGAAAACTGTTTTTT; cdr3_aa: CASSWEQGATGKLFF
clone_size: .; d_call: .; j_call: TRBJ1-2; v_call: TRBV29-1; cdr3_nt: TGCAGCGGTGAGAAGGATTATGGCTACACCTTC; cdr3_aa: CSGEKDYGYTF
clone_size: .; d_call: .; j_call: TRBJ1-5; v_call: TRBV3-1; cdr3_nt: TGTGCCAGCAGCCAAGGAGGGCACAATCAGCCCCAGCATTTT; cdr3_aa: CASSQGGHNQPQHF
clone_size: .; d_call: .; j_call: TRBJ2-3; v_call: TRBV9; cdr3_nt: TGTGCCAGCAGCGTAAACGGCGGTGGGACAGATACGCAGTATTTT; cdr3_aa: CASSVNGGGTDTQYF
clone_size: once; d_call: .; j_call: TRBJ1-1; v_call: TRBV3-1; cdr3_nt: TGTGCCAGCAGCCATCTCGGGGAGAACACTGAAGCTTTCTTT; cdr3_aa: CASSHLGENTEAFF
clone_size: .; d_call: .; j_call: TRBJ2-2; v_call: TRBV3-1; cdr3_nt: TGTGCCAGCAGCCTGGGGGAGTTAAGCACCGGGGAGCTGTTTTTT; cdr3_aa: CASSLGELSTGELFF
clone_size: .; d_call: TRBD1; j_call: TRBJ2-2; v_call: TRBV30; cdr3_nt: TGTGCCTGGAGTTTCGCAGGGACAGGGACCGGGGAGCTGTTTTTT; cdr3_aa: CAWSFAGTGTGELFF
clone_size: .; d_call: .; j_call: TRBJ2-7; v_call: TRBV29-1; cdr3_nt: TGCAGCGCTGGACTTAGTATTGGGGAGCAGTACTTC; cdr3_aa: CSAGLSIGEQYF
clone_size: .; d_call: .; j_call: TRBJ1-2; v_call: TRBV9; cdr3_nt: TGTGCCAGCAACAATCCCAGGTTCTCTGGCTACACCTTC; cdr3_aa: CASNNPRFSGYTF